Each of the 20 T cell receptor beta chains below was sequenced from the same sample in a study of long-term antiretroviral therapy in people with HIV (dated by TCRdb to 2021 to 2024). The immunoSEQ hsTCRB v3.0 assay was used at survey level resolution for TRB variable region sequencing. TCRdb retrieved this table from immuneACCESS and kept in-frame rearrangements only. Not all clones are present; in checked studies, unresolved V genes account for under half, and no reason is known for the remainder. The sample has about 26,000 clones on record, approximately 90% of them singletons. The leading ten clones occupy 4% to 6% of the sample. The starting material was unsorted PBMCs, obtained about 2.6 years after starting antiretroviral therapy. These TCRs come from a man in his forties or fifties with HIV.

The chain is built from TRBV28 and TRBJ2-7; D gene uncertain. The CDR3 has 13 amino acids. Trimming stripped 8 bases from V and 3 bases from J, with 14 bases between. Looked up from germline, CDR1 is MDHEN and CDR2 is SYDVKM. The CDR3 nucleotides read TGTGCCAGCTACCAGGAGCCGTTCTACGAGCAGTACTTC. Translation: CASYQEPFYEQYF.

V and J are TRBV6-4 and TRBJ2-2; the match to TRBD1 covers 10 bases. V shed 0 bases and J 6 bases; nucleotides not matched to a gene: 4. The germline V gene has CDR1 MRHNA and CDR2 SNTAGT. This CDR3 has 16 amino acids. CDR3 bases: TGTGCCAGCAGTGACTCGGGGACAGGGGACTCCGGGGAGCTGTTTTTT. It is translated as CASSDSGTGDSGELFF.

The chain combines TRBV4-2 with TRBJ2-3, with 8 bases that match TRBD2. This CDR3 comprises 15 residues. The V gene's germline CDR1 is LGHNA and CDR2 YNFKEQ. With 3 bases clipped from V and 1 base from J, the junction kept 3 bases outside the gene matches. CDR3 sequence reads: CASSQVGGGTDTQYF. The CDR3 nucleotides read TGTGCCAGCAGCCAGGTCGGGGGGGGCACAGATACGCAGTATTTT.

The chain links TRBV28 to TRBJ1-2; no firm D call. The CDR3 sequence is 11 residues long. Germline V CDR1 and CDR2: MDHEN, SYDVKM. V was pared by 6 bases and J by 8 bases, with 10 bases between. Here the CDR3 reads CASREVTGYTF. CDR3 DNA: TGTGCCAGCAGGGAGGTGACAGGCTACACCTTC.

This chain connects TRBV7-2 to TRBJ2-1; no definite D call. CDR1 SGHTA and CDR2 FQGNSA come from the germline V gene. The CDR3 contains 12 residues. The V end was cut by 1 base, the J end by 9 bases, with 7 bases between. The CDR3 reads CASSLGASEQFF. CDR3 nucleotides: TGTGCCAGCAGCTTAGGAGCATCTGAGCAGTTCTTC.

This chain joins TRBV28 and TRBJ2-1; 15 bases are shared with TRBD2. In germline, CDR1 is MDHEN, CDR2 SYDVKM. J was trimmed by 3 bases and V by 5 bases; bases with no gene match: 2. The CDR3 length is 16 residues. The CDR3 sequence is CASSGTSGGNYNEQFF. CDR3 DNA sequence: TGTGCCAGCAGTGGGACTAGCGGGGGGAACTACAATGAGCAGTTCTTC.

This chain links TRBV5-5 with TRBJ1-1, with TRBD1 as a possible D gene (6 bases). Trimming stripped 3 bases from V and 0 bases from J, with 12 bases between. From germline, CDR1 is SGHKS and CDR2 YYEKEE (reference sequence). The CDR3 extends over 15 amino acids. The CDR3 reads CASSSVTGMNTEAFF. The CDR3 nucleotides are TGTGCCAGCAGCTCTGTCACAGGGATGAACACTGAAGCTTTCTTT.

This clone ranks as large (0.1 to 1%). V and J are TRBV27 and TRBJ2-7; D possibly matches TRBD1 or TRBD2 (5 bases each). CDR3 length: 12 amino acids. Germline loops: CDR1 MNHEY, CDR2 SMNVEV (reference sequence). V lost 11 bases to trimming and J lost 5 bases, with 16 bases between them. The CDR3 nucleotides read TGTGCCTCCGGGACGGGTAGGGACGAGCAGTACTTC. Its translation is CASGTGRDEQYF.

CDR3 loop: CASSADRGAYEQYF. The CDR3 coding sequence is TGTGCCAGCAGCGCCGACAGGGGAGCCTACGAGCAGTACTTC. The genes are TRBV9 and TRBJ2-7; the match to TRBD1 covers 8 bases. Trimming at V came to 3 bases and at J to 2 bases, leaving 4 bases not matched to a gene. Germline CDR1 is SGDLS and CDR2 is YYNGEE. The CDR3 consists of 14 residues.

This clone was detected a few times. The chain has TRBV5-4 and TRBJ2-7, with D perhaps matching TRBD1 (6 bases). The CDR3 runs 14 residues. V gave up 0 bases and J gave up 3 bases, with 10 bases separating them. Germline V gives CDR1 SGHNT, CDR2 YYREEE (reference sequence). Written as DNA, the CDR3 is TGTGCCAGCAGCTTGGAGCAGGGGAGCTACGAGCAGTACTTC. Protein product: CASSLEQGSYEQYF.

V usage is TRBV5-1 and J usage is TRBJ2-7; D is ambiguous. Germline V gives CDR1 SGHRS, CDR2 YFSETQ. V was cut by 0 bases and J by 3 bases, with 7 bases left in between. The CDR3 has 13 amino acids. As DNA, the CDR3 is TGCGCCAGCAGCTTGGCCCGGAGCTACGAGCAGTACTTC. Protein product: CASSLARSYEQYF.

This sequence joins TRBV7-9 and TRBJ2-1; weak D call: TRBD2 (5 bases). Germline CDR1 is SEHNR and CDR2 is FQNEAQ (reference sequence). The CDR3 is made up of 12 amino acids. The V end lost 0 bases, the J end lost 8 bases, and 5 bases lay between the germline ends. This CDR3 reads CASSLARDEQFF. The CDR3 region has the DNA TGTGCCAGCAGCTTAGCGAGGGATGAGCAGTTCTTC.

This chain uses TRBV4-1 with TRBJ1-1; D is undetermined. Trimming pared 8 bases from V and 5 bases from J, leaving 18 bases between. This CDR3 has 14 residues. Germline CDR1 MGHRA, CDR2 YSYEKL. CDR3 in DNA: TGCGCCAGCGGCTTGGGGATCCATCGGACTGAAGCTTTCTTT. It codes for CASGLGIHRTEAFF.

V gene TRBV7-9 combines with J gene TRBJ2-5; 7 bases line up with TRBD2. The CDR3 is made up of 15 amino acids. Unmatched junction bases numbered 5, after V lost 3 bases and J lost 1 base. Per the germline V gene, CDR1 is SEHNR and CDR2 is FQNEAQ (reference sequence). The CDR3 sequence is CASSLGGPGQETQYF. DNA for the CDR3: TGTGCCAGCAGCTTGGGAGGGCCAGGCCAAGAGACCCAGTACTTC.

This chain connects TRBV5-6 to TRBJ1-3; tentative D call: TRBD1 (5 bases). CDR1 is SGHDT, CDR2 YYEEEE, per germline. V was pared by 1 base and J by 0 bases, with 11 bases between. This CDR3 contains 16 residues. The CDR3 sequence: CASSLRRGLSGNTIYF. CDR3 nucleotides: TGTGCCAGCAGCTTGCGGAGGGGCCTCTCTGGAAACACCATATATTTT.

The chain combines TRBV19 with TRBJ2-7, with 9 bases that match TRBD1. Losses at the gene ends were 6 bases for V and 6 bases for J; bases not matched to a gene: 9. Germline V gene sequence: CDR1 LNHDA, CDR2 SQIVND (reference sequence). The CDR3 totals 14 residues. DNA for the CDR3: TGTGCCAGTAGCTCGGGACAGGGAATGGGCGAGCAGTACTTC. Amino acid sequence: CASSSGQGMGEQYF.

This clone appeared a single time. The chain joins TRBV5-8 to TRBJ2-7; perhaps D is TRBD1 or TRBD2 (5 bases each). The germline gives CDR1 SGHTS, CDR2 YDEGEE. This CDR3 spans 13 amino acids. V was pared by 2 bases and J by 9 bases, with 15 bases between. This chain's CDR3 is CASSFRGALRQYF. The CDR3 coding sequence is TGTGCCAGCAGCTTTAGAGGGGCCCTACGGCAGTACTTC.

The table lists this clone with a count of one. This chain connects TRBV19 to TRBJ1-6; no clear D gene. Germline-derived CDR1 and CDR2 are LNHDA and SQIVND (reference sequence). V was shortened by 3 bases and J by 8 bases, with 14 bases between the two germline ends. The CDR3 has 15 amino acids. This chain's CDR3 is CASSIGSMHYSPLHF. Here the CDR3 DNA reads TGTGCCAGTAGTATCGGGTCTATGCACTATTCACCCCTCCACTTT.

Points on this clone: Compared with germline, one end of the junction differs, possibly owing to a read error. The CDR3 protein is CASSLGTLTGELFF. For the CDR3, the DNA is TGTGCTAGCAGCTTAGGGACTCTCACCGGGGAGCTGTTTTTT. The chain combines TRBV7-7 with TRBJ2-2, with D perhaps TRBD2 (6 bases). The CDR3 runs to 14 residues. Germline assignment: CDR1 SSHAT and CDR2 FNYEAQ (reference sequence).

The V gene is TRBV28, the J gene TRBJ2-1; TRBD2 aligns across 12 bases. This CDR3 is built from 15 residues. Germline V gives CDR1 MDHEN, CDR2 SYDVKM. After removal of 8 bases from V and 8 bases from J, the junction contained 10 bases not matched to a gene. In nucleotides, the CDR3 is TGTGCCAGCGTCGATCCTAGCGGGAGGGGATATGAGCAGTTCTTC. Its protein is CASVDPSGRGYEQFF.